The present TCR beta chain was sequenced within a study of blood T cell repertoires in COVID-19. Overall study context: Collection of acute and convalescent COVID-19 samples took place in the United States, Italy and Spain. T cells, B-cell-depleted T cells, or PBMCs provided the cDNA or gDNA that served as material.

In the authors' workflow: Reference gene primers were amplified, and this amplification served to estimate nucleated cell counts. Sequenced by immunoSEQ multiplex PCR; TCRdb stores in-frame clones only, minus some. The DNA gave D and trimming, while V, J and clone size come from that table. The repertoire holds about 220,000 clones, with 82% as singletons. CDR1 is KGHSH and CDR2 is LQKENI in the germline V gene. The CDR3 consists of 13 residues. Trimming took 2 bases from V and 4 from J, leaving 6 bases between them. This clonotype was obtained from a woman aged 80 or over with acute or convalescent COVID-19. The chain links TRBV18 to TRBJ1-5; D gene uncertain. What was sequenced was peripheral blood. CDR3 nucleotides: TGTGCCAGCTCACCAGGGGAGAATCAGCCCCAGCATTTT. Residues: CASSPGENQPQHF.